These T cell receptor beta chains were read from a single sample in a study of cytomegalovirus exposure and HLA in healthy donors. Repertoires were generated with immunoSEQ multiplex PCR, while TCRdb's copy carries only in-frame clones and drops some. The sample includes 200,000 or so clones, over 75% of them seen just once. The sample was PBMCs. The origin of the receptors is a man aged 45-65 years in good health and CMV-seronegative. CDR3s include the opening cysteine and the closing phenylalanine or tryptophan.

V gene	J gene	CDR3 protein
TRBV7-2	TRBJ1-1	CASSLPFRGTEAFF
TRBV6-5	TRBJ1-6	CATGRGQHNSPLHF
TRBV10-1	TRBJ1-4	CASSELGQGNEKLFF
TRBV7-9	TRBJ1-6	CSSSLAGSPLHF
TRBV9	TRBJ1-2	CASSVDDSQGGYGYTF
TRBV29-1	TRBJ2-1	CSVTPGSRNNEQFF
TRBV7-2	TRBJ1-2	CASSSYRGPSDGYTF
TRBV5-1	TRBJ1-1	CASRFRQGANTEAFF
TRBV19	TRBJ2-7	CASSRQFTYEQYF
TRBV5-8	TRBJ2-1	CASSLALAGAYNEQFF
TRBV19	TRBJ1-2	CASSIETGPNYGYTF
TRBV15	TRBJ2-2	CATSRDLAGVTGELFF
TRBV7-9	TRBJ1-1	CSSWNWGRFVNTEAFF
TRBV4-2	TRBJ2-4	CASSHHRVGLENIQYF
TRBV30	TRBJ1-4	CAWGTGVEKLFF
TRBV9	TRBJ2-5	CASSVAPGGGQETQYF
TRBV4-3	TRBJ1-1	CASSQDLGLWNTEAFF
TRBV9	TRBJ2-1	CASSPTAGGFNEQFF
TRBV15	TRBJ1-5	CATSILQGKAQHF
TRBV10-1	TRBJ2-2	CASTRSGTGGTGELFF
TRBV4-3	TRBJ1-2	CASSQESGSYYGYTF
TRBV6-5	TRBJ2-7	CASMSWTGGTNEQYF
TRBV5-5	TRBJ2-1	CASSSFSGAAYNEQFF
TRBV5-6	TRBJ2-7	CASSSAARGGLLNEQYF
TRBV18	TRBJ1-1	CASSPGEMVNTEAFF
TRBV12-5	TRBJ2-3	CASGLKGSGGATDTQYF
TRBV6-4	TRBJ2-3	CASSATGKGTDTQYF
TRBV18	TRBJ1-1	CASCQGHTEAFF
TRBV4-1	TRBJ1-2	CASSQVGTGTYGYTF
TRBV9	TRBJ1-1	CASGTGNTEAFF
TRBV19	TRBJ2-3	CASSSQPTLRTDTQYF
TRBV5-1	TRBJ2-3	CASGQGGEDTQYF
TRBV4-1	TRBJ1-3	CASSQQQGSGNTIYF
TRBV18	TRBJ1-5	CASSPGGSNQPQHF
TRBV7-2	TRBJ2-7	CASSSSPSGSYEQYF
TRBV5-1	TRBJ2-1	CASRRGLDNEQFF
TRBV14	TRBJ2-3	CASSDTVKRARETQYF
TRBV27	TRBJ2-1	CASSLGRAAYNEQFF
TRBV29-1	TRBJ2-1	CSVGVTGVDEQFF
TRBV9	TRBJ2-6	CASRSRQSHSGANVLTF
TRBV20-1	TRBJ1-1	CSASRADEAFF
TRBV18	TRBJ2-5	CASSPGTDSQETQYF
TRBV4-3	TRBJ1-2	CASSHRTGNYGYTF
TRBV5-1	TRBJ2-1	CASSTGTPPYNEQFF
TRBV19	TRBJ2-5	CASRGYRGRGQETQYF
TRBV27	TRBJ1-6	CASSLYTTGRGSPLHF
TRBV7-9	TRBJ2-2	CASSSVSGGITGELFF
TRBV29-1	TRBJ1-2	CSVEAFQGSNYGYTF
TRBV19	TRBJ1-4	CASKRYSFNEKLFF
TRBV7-2	-	CASSLAGTTYEQYF